This TCR beta chain was observed in a study of PD-1 blockade in classical Hodgkin lymphoma. Study as a whole: Intravenous infusions of nivolumab 3 mg/kg reached patients every 2 weeks.

Produced via immunoSEQ multiplex PCR; TCRdb's table is partial and in-frame only. Among about 8,000 clones listed, approximately 80% were seen once. Sample time point: cycle 4 day 1 (C4D1), after 6 weeks of nivolumab. Every patient experienced relapse after autologous stem cell transplantation, and brentuximab vedotin exposure varied. The study's findings and limits: Complete responders had baseline diversity similar to newly diagnosed patients.

Trimming pared 2 bases from V and 4 bases from J, leaving 7 bases between. This CDR3 is built from 13 residues. The V gene's germline CDR1 is WNHNN and CDR2 SYGVQD (reference sequence). A note on this clone: Antigen specificity is unknown.

The sequencing here drew on peripheral blood mononuclear cells (PBMCs), taken before the fourth cycle of nivolumab. This chain uses TRBV10-1 with TRBJ2-3; TRBD1 is a possible D gene (6 bases). The sequence was collected from a human donor with classical Hodgkin lymphoma. The DNA for the CDR3 is TGCGCCAGCAGTGAGAAGGGGGCAGATACGCAGTATTTT. Amino acids: CASSEKGADTQYF.